Listed here are 24 T cell receptor beta chains from one sample, sequenced in a study of PD-1 blockade in classical Hodgkin lymphoma. Patients all relapsed after autologous stem cell transplantation, and there was variation in brentuximab vedotin exposure. The table came from immunoSEQ multiplex PCR; TCRdb's copy has only in-frame clones and leaves some out. The sample consists of tens of thousands of clones, about nine tenths of them appearing once. This specimen was peripheral blood mononuclear cells (PBMCs), taken at baseline. The source of these receptors is a human donor with classical Hodgkin lymphoma.

A single count supports this clone. The chain employs TRBV5-1 and TRBJ2-1; the match to TRBD2 covers 9 bases. Germline CDR1 and CDR2: SGHRS and YFSETQ. The V segment lost 6 bases and the J segment 4 bases; nucleotides outside the gene matches: 5. This CDR3 has 14 residues. CDR3 protein: CASTSGVEYNEQFF. For the CDR3, the DNA is TGCGCCAGCACTAGCGGGGTGGAGTACAATGAGCAGTTCTTC.

The chain couples TRBV6-5 to TRBJ1-2; a possible D gene is TRBD1 (5 bases). Germline-derived CDR1 and CDR2 are MNHEY and SVGAGI. This CDR3 has 13 residues. Trimming pared 8 bases from V and 2 bases from J, leaving 12 bases between. The CDR3 coding sequence is TGTGCCAGCCGTCCAGGGCGAAACTATGGCTACACCTTC. Protein sequence: CASRPGRNYGYTF.

Here the CDR3 DNA reads TGTGCCAGCAGTTTCCGGGGGGCGGGAAATAGCGGGCTTGCAGATACGCAGTATTTT. As protein: CASSFRGAGNSGLADTQYF. The chain combines TRBV27 with TRBJ2-3; D is perhaps TRBD2 (7 bases). This CDR3 is built from 19 residues. The V gene lost 3 bases and the J gene lost 4 bases, with 26 bases spanning the gap. Germline V gene lookup returns CDR1 MNHEY and CDR2 SMNVEV (reference sequence).

This sequence joins TRBV28 and TRBJ2-1; D is undetermined. The CDR3 covers 14 residues. With 3 bases removed from V and 5 bases from J, the gap between germline ends came to 11 bases. The germline V gene encodes CDR1 MDHEN and CDR2 SYDVKM. CDR3 residues: CASSFLAVNNEQFF. The CDR3 nucleotides read TGTGCCAGCAGTTTTTTAGCCGTGAACAATGAGCAGTTCTTC.

The J gene is TRBJ1-1, the V gene TRBV6-1, with TRBD1 matching over 7 bases. The V and J ends lost 4 bases and 5 bases, in that order; junction bases with no gene match: 10. This CDR3 has 15 amino acids. Germline V gene sequence: CDR1 MNHNS, CDR2 SASEGT. The CDR3: CASSGQGGEGTEAFF. In nucleotides, the CDR3 is TGTGCCAGCAGTGGACAGGGCGGGGAAGGGACTGAAGCTTTCTTT.

The chain links TRBV29-1 to TRBJ2-5, with 10 positions matching TRBD2. Germline CDR1 reads SQVTM; CDR2 reads ANQGSEA. CDR3 size: 15 residues. Losses at the gene ends were 8 bases for V and 1 base for J; bases not matched to a gene: 10. The CDR3 DNA is TGCAGCTTCTATCTAGCGGGGGCGACCCAAGAGACCCAGTACTTC. This sequence encodes CSFYLAGATQETQYF.

The chain recombines TRBV5-1 with TRBJ2-3; no reliable D call. V dropped 2 bases and J dropped 2 bases, with 12 bases sitting between them. Looked up from germline, CDR1 is SGHRS and CDR2 is YFSETQ. The CDR3 contains 15 residues. The CDR3 DNA reads TGCGCCAGCAGCTTCGAGGTGGGTTTCACAGATACGCAGTATTTT. The encoded protein is CASSFEVGFTDTQYF. The whole variable domain, remainder taken from reference TRBV5-1 and TRBJ2-3, is KAGVTQTPRYLIKTRGQQVTLSCSPISGHRSVSWYQQTPGQGLQFLFEYFSETQRNKGNFPGRFSGRQFSNSRSEMNVSTLELGDSALYLCASSFEVGFTDTQYFGPGTRLTVL.

CDR3 in DNA: TGCGCCAGCAGCCTCGTCCTGACAGGGAACACCATATATTTT. This gives the protein CASSLVLTGNTIYF. The J gene is TRBJ1-3, the V gene TRBV4-1; 7 nucleotides match TRBD1. The length of the CDR3 is 14 residues. Germline CDR1 and CDR2: MGHRA and YSYEKL. Trimming cost V 4 bases and J 7 bases; bases outside gene matches: 7.

The CDR3 is CASSLVRTGTNTIYF. As DNA, the CDR3 is TGTGCCAGCAGCTTAGTACGGACAGGGACGAACACCATATATTTT. The chain links TRBV11-2 to TRBJ1-3; 8 nucleotides match TRBD1. With 1 base clipped from V and 7 bases from J, the junction kept 6 bases outside the gene matches. CDR3 size: 15 residues. Germline V gives CDR1 SGHAT, CDR2 FQNNGV.

The CDR3 DNA is TGTGCCAGCAGTCAGCAGGGGAATAACTATGGCTACACCTTC. As protein: CASSQQGNNYGYTF. This chain joins TRBV28 and TRBJ1-2, with a tentative D call TRBD1 (6 bases). From germline, CDR1 is MDHEN and CDR2 SYDVKM. Trimming left V 5 bases short and J 1 base short, with 11 bases between. The CDR3 sequence is 14 residues long.

This clone was observed a few times. This chain joins TRBV4-1 and TRBJ2-1, with 7 bases fitting TRBD2. V lost 0 bases and J lost 8; bases outside the gene matches: 7. The CDR3 is 15 amino acids. Germline CDR1 reads MGHRA; CDR2 reads YSYEKL. In DNA form, the CDR3 reads TGCGCCAGCAGCCAAGATCTGCCTAGCGGAGATGAGCAGTTCTTC. This translates into CASSQDLPSGDEQFF.

Here the CDR3 reads CASSYSMTGETQYF. CDR3 coding DNA: TGTGCCAGCAGTTACTCGATGACAGGCGAGACCCAGTACTTC. The chain carries TRBV6-5 and TRBJ2-5, with D possibly matching TRBD1 (6 bases). CDR1 is MNHEY, CDR2 SVGAGI, per germline. This CDR3 has 14 residues. Trimming stripped 0 bases from V and 5 bases from J, with 10 bases between.

The chain recombines TRBV6-5 with TRBJ1-6; no clear D gene. Trimming took 7 bases from V and 8 from J, leaving 18 bases between them. Germline CDR1 and CDR2: MNHEY and SVGAGI. This CDR3 comprises 15 residues. The DNA of the CDR3 is TGTGCCAGCACCTTACCTGGCGGCAGCCATTCACCCCTCCACTTT. Translating it yields CASTLPGGSHSPLHF.

The chain couples TRBV5-4 to TRBJ2-3; TRBD2 matches 16 bases. The CDR3 runs 17 residues. Trimming removed 2 bases from V and 3 bases from J; junction bases left unmatched: 3. Germline V gene sequence: CDR1 SGHNT, CDR2 YYREEE (reference sequence). The CDR3 region has the DNA TGTGCCAGCAGCTTCGGGACTAGCGGGGGGGCGACAGATACGCAGTATTTT. Translation: CASSFGTSGGATDTQYF.

The J gene is TRBJ1-6, the V gene TRBV5-4, with unresolved D. The germline gives CDR1 SGHNT, CDR2 YYREEE (reference sequence). Trimming shortened V by 5 bases and J by 7 bases, and 1 base separated the two germline ends. The CDR3 totals 10 residues. The CDR3 nucleotides are TGTGCCAGCAGGAATTCACCCCTCCACTTT. It translates to CASRNSPLHF.

V gene TRBV6-1 combines with J gene TRBJ2-7; 10 bases are shared with TRBD1. The CDR3 has 15 amino acids. V gave up 5 bases and J gave up 3 bases; unmatched junction bases: 7. Germline lookup yields CDR1 MNHNS and CDR2 SASEGT. CDR3 sequence: CASSRTGTGDYEQYF. The CDR3 DNA is TGTGCCAGCAGTAGGACCGGGACAGGGGACTACGAGCAGTACTTC.

The chain has TRBV6-1 and TRBJ2-5; the match to TRBD2 covers 8 bases. The V gene's germline CDR1 is MNHNS and CDR2 SASEGT. The CDR3 loop spans 14 amino acids. V lost 10 bases to trimming and J lost 3 bases; unmatched junction nucleotides: 10. The CDR3, as DNA: TGTGCCACACGAATAGCGGGAAAGGAAGAGACCCAGTACTTC. This gives the protein CATRIAGKEETQYF.

V gene TRBV6-4 combines with J gene TRBJ1-1; D not certain. V lost 2 bases, J lost 4 bases, and 8 bases lay in between. CDR3 length: 13 residues. CDR1 is MRHNA and CDR2 is SNTAGT in the germline V gene. CDR3 sequence reads: CASSDGWGTEAFF. The CDR3 DNA is TGTGCCAGCAGTGACGGGTGGGGCACTGAAGCTTTCTTT.

The rearrangement uses TRBV15 and TRBJ2-6; no reliable D call. The CDR3 is made up of 13 amino acids. CDR1 and CDR2 from the germline V gene are LNHNV and YYDKDF (reference sequence). Trimming removed 6 bases at V and 3 bases at J, with 6 bases between. DNA of the CDR3: TGTGCCACCAGAGGTTTTGGGGCCAACGTCCTGACTTTC. Its translation is CATRGFGANVLTF.

The V and J genes are TRBV28 and TRBJ1-2; TRBD1 matches 11 bases. Germline CDR1 and CDR2: MDHEN and SYDVKM. The CDR3 spans 13 residues. Trimming at V came to 8 bases and at J to 4 bases, leaving 3 bases not matched to a gene. The CDR3: CASRTGGVYGYTF. The DNA for the CDR3 is TGTGCCAGCCGGACAGGGGGCGTCTATGGCTACACCTTC.

CDR3 sequence reads: CASSPVTAREQYF. In DNA form, the CDR3 reads TGTGCCAGCTCACCGGTTACCGCGCGCGAGCAGTACTTC. This chain uses TRBV18 with TRBJ2-7; no firm D call. The germline V gene has CDR1 KGHSH and CDR2 LQKENI. Trimming cost V 3 bases and J 6 bases, with 12 bases left between them. The CDR3 runs 13 residues.

The genes are TRBV28 and TRBJ2-5; D perhaps matches TRBD2 (6 bases). V shed 2 bases and J shed 7 bases, with 8 bases lying between them. CDR3 length: 12 amino acids. Germline assignment: CDR1 MDHEN and CDR2 SYDVKM. In DNA, the CDR3 is TGTGCCAGCAGTTTACGGGGGTCGACCCAGTACTTC. It codes for CASSLRGSTQYF.

V is TRBV6-6 and J is TRBJ1-3; perhaps TRBD1 as D (5 bases). The CDR3 is 12 residues long. Germline V CDR1 and CDR2: MNHNY, SVGAGI (reference sequence). With 4 bases removed from V and 6 bases from J, the gap between germline ends came to 7 bases. The DNA for the CDR3 is TGTGCCAGCAGTTCACAGGCAAACACCATATATTTT. Its translation: CASSSQANTIYF.

CDR3 DNA: TGTGCCAGCAGTATCCCTAGCGGGGTTGGGGAGACCCAGTACTTC. Translated: CASSIPSGVGETQYF. The chain has TRBV28 and TRBJ2-5; 9 bases line up with TRBD2. The CDR3 runs 15 residues. With 5 bases clipped from V and 5 bases from J, the junction kept 9 bases outside the gene matches. Germline CDR1 MDHEN, CDR2 SYDVKM.